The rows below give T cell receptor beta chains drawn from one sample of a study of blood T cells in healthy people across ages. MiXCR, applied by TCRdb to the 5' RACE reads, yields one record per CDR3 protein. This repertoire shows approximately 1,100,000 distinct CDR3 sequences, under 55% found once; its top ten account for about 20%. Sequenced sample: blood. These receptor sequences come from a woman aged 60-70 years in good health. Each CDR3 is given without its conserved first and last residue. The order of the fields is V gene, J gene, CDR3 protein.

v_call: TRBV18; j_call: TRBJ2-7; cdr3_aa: ASPPLDRYEQY
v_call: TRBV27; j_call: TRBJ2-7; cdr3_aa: ASSLDLAGGRRDEQY
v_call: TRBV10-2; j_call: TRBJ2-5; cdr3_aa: ASRRTSDPETQY
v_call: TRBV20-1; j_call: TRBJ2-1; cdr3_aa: SASQGKGATREQF
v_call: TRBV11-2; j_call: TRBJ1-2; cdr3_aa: ASSSVVQRNHGYT
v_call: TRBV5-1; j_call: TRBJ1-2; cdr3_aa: ASSLGQGSVGGYT
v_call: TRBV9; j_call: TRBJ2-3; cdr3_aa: ASSVAGGATQY
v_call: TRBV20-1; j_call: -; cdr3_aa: SALLAGVYEQY
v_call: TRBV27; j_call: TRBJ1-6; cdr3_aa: ASRISYNSPLH
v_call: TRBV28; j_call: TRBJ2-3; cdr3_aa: ASTRAGVRTDTQY
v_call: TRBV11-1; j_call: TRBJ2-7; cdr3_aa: ASSRARTSGYEQY
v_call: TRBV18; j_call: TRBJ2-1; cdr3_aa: ASSPREDEQF
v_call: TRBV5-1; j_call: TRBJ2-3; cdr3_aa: ASSWWTSGITDTQY
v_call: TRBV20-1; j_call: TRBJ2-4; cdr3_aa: SAPGLARNIQY
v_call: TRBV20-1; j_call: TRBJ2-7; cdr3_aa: SAWTGTSEKNYEQY